The 5 T cell receptor beta chains below all came from one sample that was sequenced in a study of T cell changes during pregnancy in multiple sclerosis (dated by TCRdb to between 2018 and 2021). Library generation was performed with the immunoSEQ multiplex PCR assay. The table was pulled from immuneACCESS by TCRdb, which kept in-frame rearrangements only. Such tables lose some clones; where checked, under half of the loss comes from unresolved V genes, and the rest has no known cause. In this sample the table shows 65,000 to 85,000 clones, around 90% of which occur a single time. The leading ten clones occupy more than 1.1% of the sample. Sequencing used peripheral blood, obtained after pregnancy. The receptors derive from a female donor with multiple sclerosis, enrolled in a pregnancy study.

V usage is TRBV6-6 and J usage is TRBJ2-7; 13 bases line up with TRBD2. The CDR3 runs to 15 residues. Germline assignment: CDR1 MNHNY and CDR2 SVGAGI (reference sequence). Trimming took 5 bases from V and 2 from J; bases not matched to a gene: 3. Here the CDR3 DNA reads TGTGCCAGCAGTCTCGGGACTAGCGGGACCTACGAGCAGTACTTC. This gives the protein CASSLGTSGTYEQYF.

The chain links TRBV5-1 to TRBJ2-1, with TRBD2 matching over 8 bases. Germline CDR1 is SGHRS and CDR2 is YFSETQ. The ends lost 4 bases at V and 3 bases at J; junction bases unmatched: 12. The CDR3 totals 17 residues. The CDR3 nucleotides are TGCGCCAGCAGCGCTAAACCCGGGACTAGGAGCTACAATGAGCAGTTCTTC. Translating gives CASSAKPGTRSYNEQFF.

V and J are TRBV9 and TRBJ2-5; 8 bases map to TRBD2. Germline V gene sequence: CDR1 SGDLS, CDR2 YYNGEE. There are 15 residues in the CDR3. J was trimmed by 1 base and V by 2 bases; bases with no gene match: 4. CDR3 sequence reads: CASSVISGVQETQYF. The CDR3 bases are TGTGCCAGCAGCGTGATTAGCGGGGTCCAAGAGACCCAGTACTTC.

This chain's CDR3 is CAWTSGNSYEQYF. The DNA for the CDR3 is TGTGCCTGGACTAGCGGTAACTCCTACGAGCAGTACTTC. This chain links TRBV30 with TRBJ2-7; the match to TRBD2 covers 7 bases. Germline V gene data show CDR1 as GTSNPN and CDR2 as SVGIG (reference sequence). After removal of 4 bases from V and 0 bases from J, the junction contained 3 bases not matched to a gene. The CDR3 loop spans 13 amino acids.

The chain is built from TRBV4-3 and TRBJ2-6, with D possibly matching TRBD1 (6 bases). V was shortened by 3 bases and J by 1 base, with 10 bases between the two germline ends. Germline CDR1 reads LGHNA; CDR2 reads YSLEER. This CDR3 spans 16 amino acids. CDR3 nucleotide sequence: TGCGCCAGCAGCCAGTCAGGGGTTTCTGGGGCCAACGTCCTGACTTTC. It yields the protein CASSQSGVSGANVLTF.